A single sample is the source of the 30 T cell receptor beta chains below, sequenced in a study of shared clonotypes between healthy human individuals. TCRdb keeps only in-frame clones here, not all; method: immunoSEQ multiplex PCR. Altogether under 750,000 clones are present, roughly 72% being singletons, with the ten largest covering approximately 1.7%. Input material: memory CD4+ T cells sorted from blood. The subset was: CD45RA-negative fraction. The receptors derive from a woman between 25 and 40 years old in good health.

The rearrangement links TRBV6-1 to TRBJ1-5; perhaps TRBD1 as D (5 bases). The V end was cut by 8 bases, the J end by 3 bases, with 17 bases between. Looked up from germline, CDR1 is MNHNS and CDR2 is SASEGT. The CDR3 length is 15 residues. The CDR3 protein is CASAGGRGNNQPQHF. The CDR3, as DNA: TGTGCCAGCGCGGGAGGGAGGGGTAACAATCAGCCCCAGCATTTT.

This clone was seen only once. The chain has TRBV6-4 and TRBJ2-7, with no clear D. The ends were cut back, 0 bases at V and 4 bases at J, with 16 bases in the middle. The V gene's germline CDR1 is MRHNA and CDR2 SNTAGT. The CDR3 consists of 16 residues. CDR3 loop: CASSDSRAEAIYEQYF. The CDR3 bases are TGTGCCAGCAGTGACTCTAGGGCAGAGGCTATATACGAGCAGTACTTC.

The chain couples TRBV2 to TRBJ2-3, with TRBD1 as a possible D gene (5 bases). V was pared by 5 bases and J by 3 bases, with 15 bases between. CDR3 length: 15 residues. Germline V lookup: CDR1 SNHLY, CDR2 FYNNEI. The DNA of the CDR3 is TGTGCCAGCAGTTCCCTTTGGGGCTGGACAGATACGCAGTATTTT. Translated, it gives CASSSLWGWTDTQYF.

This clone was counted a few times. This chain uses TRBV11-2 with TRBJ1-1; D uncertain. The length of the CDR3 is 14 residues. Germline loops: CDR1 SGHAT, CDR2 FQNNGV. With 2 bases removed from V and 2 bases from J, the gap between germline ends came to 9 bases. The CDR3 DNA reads TGTGCCAGCAGCTTATCTATGGCTAACACTGAAGCTTTCTTT. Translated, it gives CASSLSMANTEAFF. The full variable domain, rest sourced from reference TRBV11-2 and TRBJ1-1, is EAGVAQSPRYKIIEKRQSVAFWCNPISGHATLYWYQQILGQGPKLLIQFQNNGVVDDSQLPKDRFSAERLKGVDSTLKIQPAKLEDSAVYLCASSLSMANTEAFFGQGTRLTVV.

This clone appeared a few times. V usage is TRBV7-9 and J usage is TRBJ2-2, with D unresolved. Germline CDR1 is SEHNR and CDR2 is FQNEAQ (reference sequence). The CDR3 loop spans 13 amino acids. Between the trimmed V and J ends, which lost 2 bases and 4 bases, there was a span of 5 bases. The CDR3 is CASSLTLTGELFF. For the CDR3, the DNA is TGTGCCAGCAGCTTAACGCTCACCGGGGAGCTGTTTTTT. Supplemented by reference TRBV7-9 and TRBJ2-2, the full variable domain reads DTGVSQNPRHKITKRGQNVTFRCDPISEHNRLYWYRQTLGQGPEFLTYFQNEAQLEKSRLLSDRFSAERPKGSFSTLEIQRTEQGDSAMYLCASSLTLTGELFFGEGSRLTVL.

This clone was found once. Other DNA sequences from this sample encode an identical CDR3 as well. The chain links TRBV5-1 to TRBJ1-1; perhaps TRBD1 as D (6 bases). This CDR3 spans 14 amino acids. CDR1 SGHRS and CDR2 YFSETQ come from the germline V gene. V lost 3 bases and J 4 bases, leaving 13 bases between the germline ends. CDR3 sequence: CASSSQGEGTEAFF. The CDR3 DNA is TGCGCCAGCAGCTCACAGGGCGAGGGCACTGAAGCTTTCTTT.

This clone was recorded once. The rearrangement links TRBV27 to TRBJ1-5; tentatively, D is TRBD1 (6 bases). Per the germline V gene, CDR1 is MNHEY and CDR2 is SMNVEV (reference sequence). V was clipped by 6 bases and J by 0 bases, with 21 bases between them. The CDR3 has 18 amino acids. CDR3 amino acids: CASSRSGTNLYSNQPQHF. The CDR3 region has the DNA TGTGCCAGCAGCCGTTCCGGGACAAACCTTTATAGCAATCAGCCCCAGCATTTT.

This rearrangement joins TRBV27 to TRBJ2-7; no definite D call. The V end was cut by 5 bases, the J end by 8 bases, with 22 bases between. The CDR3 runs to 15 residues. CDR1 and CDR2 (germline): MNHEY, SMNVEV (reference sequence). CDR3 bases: TGTGCCAGCAGTCCAAACCTCATGGGGAAGTTCAAGCAGTACTTC. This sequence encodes CASSPNLMGKFKQYF.

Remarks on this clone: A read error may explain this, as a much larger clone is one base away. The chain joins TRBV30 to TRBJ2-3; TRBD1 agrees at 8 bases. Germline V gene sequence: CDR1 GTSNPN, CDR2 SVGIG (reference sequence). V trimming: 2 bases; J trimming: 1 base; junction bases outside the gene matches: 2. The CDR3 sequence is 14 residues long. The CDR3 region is CAWSIQGGTDTQYF. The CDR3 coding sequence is TGTGCCTGGAGTATACAGGGGGGCACAGATACGCAGTATTTT.

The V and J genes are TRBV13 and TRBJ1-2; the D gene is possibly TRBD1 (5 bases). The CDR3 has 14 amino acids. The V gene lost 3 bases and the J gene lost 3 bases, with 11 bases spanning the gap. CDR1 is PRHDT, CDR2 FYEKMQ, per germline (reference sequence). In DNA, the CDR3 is TGTGCCAGCAGCTTCTTAGGGGTGGACTATGGCTACACCTTC. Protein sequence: CASSFLGVDYGYTF.

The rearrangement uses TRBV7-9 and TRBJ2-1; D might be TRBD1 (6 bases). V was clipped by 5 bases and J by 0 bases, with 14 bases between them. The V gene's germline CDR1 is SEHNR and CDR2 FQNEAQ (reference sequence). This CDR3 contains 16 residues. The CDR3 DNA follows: TGTGCCAGCAGCCCCCCCACAGGGAACTCCTACAATGAGCAGTTCTTC. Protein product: CASSPPTGNSYNEQFF. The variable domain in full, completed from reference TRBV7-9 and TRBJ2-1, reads DTGVSQNPRHKITKRGQNVTFRCDPISEHNRLYWYRQTLGQGPEFLTYFQNEAQLEKSRLLSDRFSAERPKGSFSTLEIQRTEQGDSAMYLCASSPPTGNSYNEQFFGPGTRLTVL.

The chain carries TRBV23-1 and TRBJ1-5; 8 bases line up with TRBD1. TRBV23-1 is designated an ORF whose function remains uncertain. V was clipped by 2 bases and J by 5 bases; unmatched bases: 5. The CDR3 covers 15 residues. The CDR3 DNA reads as TGCGCCAGCAGTCAAGGTGACAGGGGACATCAGCCCCAGCATTTT. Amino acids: CASSQGDRGHQPQHF.

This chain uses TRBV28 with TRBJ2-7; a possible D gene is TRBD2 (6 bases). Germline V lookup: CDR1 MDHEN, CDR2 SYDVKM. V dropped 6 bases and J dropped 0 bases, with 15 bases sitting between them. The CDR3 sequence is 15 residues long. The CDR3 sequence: CASSAAGSRSYEQYF. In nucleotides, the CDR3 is TGTGCCAGCAGCGCAGCGGGTTCGCGCTCCTACGAGCAGTACTTC. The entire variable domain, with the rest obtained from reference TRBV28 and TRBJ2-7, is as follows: DVKVTQSSRYLVKRTGEKVFLECVQDMDHENMFWYRQDPGLGLRLIYFSYDVKMKEKGDIPEGYSVSREKKERFSLILESASTNQTSMYLCASSAAGSRSYEQYFGPGTRLTVT.

The CDR3 reads CASSNRAPWSNQPQHF. The CDR3 DNA is TGTGCCAGTAGTAATCGGGCCCCATGGAGCAATCAGCCCCAGCATTTT. The chain couples TRBV19 to TRBJ1-5; no clear D gene. Trimming took 4 bases from V and 1 from J, leaving 14 bases between them. The CDR3 extends over 16 amino acids. The germline gives CDR1 LNHDA, CDR2 SQIVND (reference sequence).

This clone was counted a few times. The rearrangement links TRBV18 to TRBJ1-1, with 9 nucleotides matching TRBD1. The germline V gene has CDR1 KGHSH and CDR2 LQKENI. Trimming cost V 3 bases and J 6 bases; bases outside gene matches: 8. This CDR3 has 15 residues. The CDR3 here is CASSPQAQGAAEAFF. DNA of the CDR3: TGTGCCAGCTCACCGCAGGCACAGGGGGCGGCTGAAGCTTTCTTT.

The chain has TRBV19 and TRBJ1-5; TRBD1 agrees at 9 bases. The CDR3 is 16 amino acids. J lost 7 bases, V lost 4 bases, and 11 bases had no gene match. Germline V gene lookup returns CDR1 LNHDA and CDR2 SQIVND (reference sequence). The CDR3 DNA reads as TGTGCCAGTAGTACCTCGGACAGGGGTGAAGGACAGCCCCAGCATTTT. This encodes CASSTSDRGEGQPQHF.

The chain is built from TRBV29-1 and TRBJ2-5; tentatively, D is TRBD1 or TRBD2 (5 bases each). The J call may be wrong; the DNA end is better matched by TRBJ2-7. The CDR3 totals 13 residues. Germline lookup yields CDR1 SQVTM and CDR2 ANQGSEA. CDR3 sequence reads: CSVLPGAAYEQYF. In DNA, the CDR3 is TGCAGCGTCCTACCCGGGGCGGCCTACGAGCAGTACTTC.

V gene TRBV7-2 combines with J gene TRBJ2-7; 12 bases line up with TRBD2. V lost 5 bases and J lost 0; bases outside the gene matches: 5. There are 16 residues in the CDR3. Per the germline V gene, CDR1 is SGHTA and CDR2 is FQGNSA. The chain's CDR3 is CASSGTSGPSSYEQYF. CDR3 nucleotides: TGTGCCAGCAGCGGGACTAGCGGGCCCAGCTCCTACGAGCAGTACTTC.

The CDR3 region is CASSLAGTVNEQFF. The CDR3 DNA reads TGCGCCAGCAGCTTGGCTGGGACAGTCAATGAGCAGTTCTTC. This rearrangement joins TRBV5-1 to TRBJ2-1; 7 bases are shared with TRBD1. CDR3 length: 14 residues. CDR1 and CDR2 from the germline V gene are SGHRS and YFSETQ. Losses at the gene ends were 0 bases for V and 6 bases for J; bases not matched to a gene: 3.

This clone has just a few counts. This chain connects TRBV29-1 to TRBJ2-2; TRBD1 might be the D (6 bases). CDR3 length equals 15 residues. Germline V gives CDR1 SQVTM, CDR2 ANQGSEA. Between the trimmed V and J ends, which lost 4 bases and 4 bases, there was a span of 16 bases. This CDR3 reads CSVAVRGLGTGELFF. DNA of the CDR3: TGCAGCGTTGCCGTCAGGGGATTGGGCACCGGGGAGCTGTTTTTT.

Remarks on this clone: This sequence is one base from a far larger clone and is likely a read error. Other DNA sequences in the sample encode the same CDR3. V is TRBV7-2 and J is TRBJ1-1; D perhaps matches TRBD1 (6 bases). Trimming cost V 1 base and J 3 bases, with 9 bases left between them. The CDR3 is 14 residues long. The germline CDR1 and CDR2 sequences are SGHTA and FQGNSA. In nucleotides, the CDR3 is TGTGCCAGCAGCTTAGTGGCAGGGGACACTGAAGCTTTCTTT. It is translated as CASSLVAGDTEAFF.

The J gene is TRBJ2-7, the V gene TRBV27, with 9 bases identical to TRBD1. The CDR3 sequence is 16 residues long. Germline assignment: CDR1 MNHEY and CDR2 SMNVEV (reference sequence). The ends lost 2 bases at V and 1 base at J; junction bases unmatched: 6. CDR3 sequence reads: CASSLMTGTGSYEQYF. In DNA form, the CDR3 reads TGTGCCAGCAGTTTAATGACCGGGACAGGGTCCTACGAGCAGTACTTC.

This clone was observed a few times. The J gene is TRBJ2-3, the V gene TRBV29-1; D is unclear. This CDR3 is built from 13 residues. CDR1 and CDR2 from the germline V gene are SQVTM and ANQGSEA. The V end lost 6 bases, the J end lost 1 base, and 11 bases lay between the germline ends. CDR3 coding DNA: TGCAGCGTGATAGGGCAGGGCACAGATACGCAGTATTTT. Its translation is CSVIGQGTDTQYF.

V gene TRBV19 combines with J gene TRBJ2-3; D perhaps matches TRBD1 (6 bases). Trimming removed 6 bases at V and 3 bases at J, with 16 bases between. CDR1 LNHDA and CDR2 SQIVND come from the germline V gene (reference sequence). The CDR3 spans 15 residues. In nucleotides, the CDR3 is TGTGCCAGTAGGCGACAGGTCCGAACTACAGATACGCAGTATTTT. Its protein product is CASRRQVRTTDTQYF.

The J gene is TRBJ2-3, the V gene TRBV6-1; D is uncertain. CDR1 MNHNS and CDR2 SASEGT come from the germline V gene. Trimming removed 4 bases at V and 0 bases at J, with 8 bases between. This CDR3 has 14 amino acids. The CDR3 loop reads CASSVVGSTDTQYF. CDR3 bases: TGTGCCAGCAGTGTGGTCGGGAGCACAGATACGCAGTATTTT.

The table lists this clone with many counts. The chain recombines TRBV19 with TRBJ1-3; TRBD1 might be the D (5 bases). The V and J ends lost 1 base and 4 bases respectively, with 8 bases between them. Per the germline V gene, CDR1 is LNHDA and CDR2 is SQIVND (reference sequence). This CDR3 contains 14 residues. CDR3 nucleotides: TGTGCCAGTAGTATAGGGGACTCCGGAAACACCATATATTTT. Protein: CASSIGDSGNTIYF.

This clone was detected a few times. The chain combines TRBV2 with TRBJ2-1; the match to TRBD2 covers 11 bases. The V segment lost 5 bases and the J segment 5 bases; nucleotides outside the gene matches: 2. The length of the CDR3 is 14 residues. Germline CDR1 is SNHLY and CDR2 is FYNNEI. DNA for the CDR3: TGTGCCAGCAGTATAGCGGGGGGGAACAATGAGCAGTTCTTC. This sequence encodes CASSIAGGNNEQFF.

Written as DNA, the CDR3 is TGTGCCAGCAGGAGGGAAAGAGCTAACTATGGCTACACCTTC. It specifies CASRRERANYGYTF. V usage is TRBV28 and J usage is TRBJ1-2; unclear D gene. There are 14 residues in the CDR3. Looked up from germline, CDR1 is MDHEN and CDR2 is SYDVKM. V was trimmed by 6 bases and J by 0 bases, leaving 11 bases between them.

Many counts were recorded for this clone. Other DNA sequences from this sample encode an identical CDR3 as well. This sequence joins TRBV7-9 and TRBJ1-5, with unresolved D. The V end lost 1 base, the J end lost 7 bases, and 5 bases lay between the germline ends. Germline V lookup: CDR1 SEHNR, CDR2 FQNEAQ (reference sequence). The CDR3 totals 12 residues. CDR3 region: CASSLDYQPQHF. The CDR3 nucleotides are TGTGCCAGCAGCTTAGACTACCAGCCCCAGCATTTT.

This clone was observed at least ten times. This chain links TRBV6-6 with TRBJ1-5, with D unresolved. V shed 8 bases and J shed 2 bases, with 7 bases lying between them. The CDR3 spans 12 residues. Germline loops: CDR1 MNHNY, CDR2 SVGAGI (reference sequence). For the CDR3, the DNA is TGTGCCAGCCAGTCAGGCAATCAGCCCCAGCATTTT. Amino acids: CASQSGNQPQHF.